Ten or more counts support the clone carrying this TCR beta chain. The antigen remains undetermined. The CDR3 sequence is 15 residues long. V shed 5 bases and J 7 bases; nucleotides not matched to a gene: 6. The V gene's germline CDR1 is MGHRA and CDR2 YSYEKL. Without any cell sorting, about 19-30 mg of bulk tissue yielded co-extracted RNA and DNA. This specimen belongs to a study of tumor-infiltrating lymphocytes in primary liver carcinoma. Turning to the study itself: Spanning 30 to 69 years of age, the patients were men and women.

Total RNA (roughly 540 ng) served as template for TCR beta cDNA synthesis primed by a constant-region primer. Researchers made the TCR beta libraries by running three nested multiplex PCR rounds with slightly modified ARM-PCR. Primers for the first two PCR rounds were TRBV1-TRBV30 forward primers and a C-beta reverse primer (about 9 cycles per round). TCRdb re-derived calls from the multiplex PCR reads in MiXCR, one entry per CDR3 protein. The sample lists approximately 42,000 distinct CDR3 sequences, roughly 75% occurring once. Points from the study as a whole: Tumor-adjacent and tumor-blood pairs overlapped less than tumor region pairs did.

V gene TRBV4-1 combines with J gene TRBJ1-6; 9 nucleotides agree with TRBD1. This sequence originates from a woman in her 30s with primary liver carcinoma and hepatitis B virus infection. The specimen sequenced was tumor-adjacent normal liver tissue. As DNA, the CDR3 is TGCGCCAGCAGCTTGGACAGGGGAGGAAATTCACCCCTCCACTTT. It codes for CASSLDRGGNSPLHF.